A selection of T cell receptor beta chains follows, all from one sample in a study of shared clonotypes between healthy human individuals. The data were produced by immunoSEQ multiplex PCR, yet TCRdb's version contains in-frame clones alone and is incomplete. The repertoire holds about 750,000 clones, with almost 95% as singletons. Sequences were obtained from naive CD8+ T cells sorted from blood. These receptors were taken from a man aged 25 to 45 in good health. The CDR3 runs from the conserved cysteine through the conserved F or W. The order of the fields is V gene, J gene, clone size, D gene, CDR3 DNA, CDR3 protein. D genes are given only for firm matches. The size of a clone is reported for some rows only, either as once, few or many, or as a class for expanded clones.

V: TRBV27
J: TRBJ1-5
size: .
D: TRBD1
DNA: TGTGCCAGCAGTTCCGGGACAGGATCAAGTCAGCCCCAGCATTTT
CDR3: CASSSGTGSSQPQHF

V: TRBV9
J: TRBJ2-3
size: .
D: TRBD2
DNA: TGTGCCAGCAGCGTGAGCGGGGTCAGCACAGATACGCAGTATTTT
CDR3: CASSVSGVSTDTQYF

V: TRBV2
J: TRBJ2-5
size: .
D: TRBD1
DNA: TGTGCAGCGGTAGGGCAGGGGGTAGAGACCCAGTACTTC
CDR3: CAAVGQGVETQYF

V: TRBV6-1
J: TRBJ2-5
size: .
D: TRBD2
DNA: TGTGCCACCCCCCCCCGAGCGGGAGAAGTCGAGACCCAGTACTTC
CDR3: CATPPRAGEVETQYF

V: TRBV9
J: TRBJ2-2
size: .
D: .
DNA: TGTGCCACCTCGTCTATCACCGGGGAGCTGTTTTTT
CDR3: CATSSITGELFF

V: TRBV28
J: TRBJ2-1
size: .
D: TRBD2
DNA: TGTGCCAGCAGTTTCTTTTCCGGCGGGAGGGCCAATGAGCAGTTCTTC
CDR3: CASSFFSGGRANEQFF

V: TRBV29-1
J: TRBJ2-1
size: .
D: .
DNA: TGCAGCGTTGTTTTGGGGGGCCCTGTAGAGGATGAGCAGTTCTTC
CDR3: CSVVLGGPVEDEQFF

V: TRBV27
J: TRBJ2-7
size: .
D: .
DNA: TGTGCCAGCAGTTCGGCCCAATTCTACGAGCAGTACTTC
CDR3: CASSSAQFYEQYF

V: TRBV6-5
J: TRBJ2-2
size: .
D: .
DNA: TGTGCCAGCAGACCACGACGGATGGGGACCGGGGAGCTGTTTTTT
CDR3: CASRPRRMGTGELFF

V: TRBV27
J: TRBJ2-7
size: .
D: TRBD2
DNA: TGTGCCAGCAGTCTTACGGGACTAGCGGCCTCCTACGAGCAGTACTTC
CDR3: CASSLTGLAASYEQYF

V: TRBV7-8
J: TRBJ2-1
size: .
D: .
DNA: TGTGCCAGCAGCTTAGCGTGGCCACCTGAGCAGTTCTTC
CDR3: CASSLAWPPEQFF

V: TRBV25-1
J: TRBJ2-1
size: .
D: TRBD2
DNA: TGTGCCAGCAGTGAAACGGGGGGGTACAATGAGCAGTTCTTC
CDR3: CASSETGGYNEQFF

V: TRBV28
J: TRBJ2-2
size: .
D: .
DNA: TGTGCCAGCAGTTTGTCAGGGTCTGCCGGGGAGCTGTTTTTT
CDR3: CASSLSGSAGELFF

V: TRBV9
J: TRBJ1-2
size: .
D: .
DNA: TGTGCCAGCAGCGTAACCCAGGATGCGGGTTTCGGCTATGGCTACACCTTC
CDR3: CASSVTQDAGFGYGYTF

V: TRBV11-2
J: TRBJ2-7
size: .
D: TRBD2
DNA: TGTGCCAGCAGCTTAGAACTAGCGGGAATCTCCTACGAGCAGTACTTC
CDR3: CASSLELAGISYEQYF

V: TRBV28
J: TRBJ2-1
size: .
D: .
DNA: TGTGCCAGCAGCCATGACCCCTACAATGAGCAGTTCTTC
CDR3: CASSHDPYNEQFF

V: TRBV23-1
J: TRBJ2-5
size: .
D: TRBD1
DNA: TGCGCCAGCAGCCAAGACAGGGGAGATCAAGAGACCCAGTACTTC
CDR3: CASSQDRGDQETQYF

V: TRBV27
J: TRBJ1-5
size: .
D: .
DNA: TGTGCCAGCAGTCCAGATTATAAGGGCTTACAGCCCCAGCATTTT
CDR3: CASSPDYKGLQPQHF

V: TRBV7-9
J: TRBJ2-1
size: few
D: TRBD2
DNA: TGTGCCAGCAGCTCCCAACGAGCGGGAGTATTTAGGAATGAGCAGTTCTTC
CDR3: CASSSQRAGVFRNEQFF

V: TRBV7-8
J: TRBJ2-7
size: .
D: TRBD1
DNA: TGTGCCAGCAGCTTATGGGACAGGGGGTACTACGAGCAGTACTTC
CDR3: CASSLWDRGYYEQYF

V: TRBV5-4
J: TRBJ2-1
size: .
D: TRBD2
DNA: TGTGCCAGCAGCTTGGGACTAGCGGATTACAATGAGCAGTTCTTC
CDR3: CASSLGLADYNEQFF

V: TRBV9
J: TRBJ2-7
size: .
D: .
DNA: TGTGCCAGCAGCCCAAATGACAGGATCGAGCAGTACTTC
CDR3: CASSPNDRIEQYF

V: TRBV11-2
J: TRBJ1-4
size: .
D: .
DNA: TGTGCCAGCAGCTTACTGGGAAAACTGTTTTTT
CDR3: CASSLLGKLFF

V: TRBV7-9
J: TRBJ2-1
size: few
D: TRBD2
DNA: TGTGCCAGCAGCTTAGGACTAGCGGGTTACAATGAGCAGTTCTTC
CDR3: CASSLGLAGYNEQFF

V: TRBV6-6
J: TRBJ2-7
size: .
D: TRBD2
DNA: TGTGCCAGCAGTTACTCAAGCGGGAGGCTCTACGAGCAGTACTTC
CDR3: CASSYSSGRLYEQYF

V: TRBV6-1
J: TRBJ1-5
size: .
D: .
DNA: TGTGCCAGCAGTGAAGCGCAGGGAAAGGACGTGGATCAGCCCCAGCATTTT
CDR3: CASSEAQGKDVDQPQHF

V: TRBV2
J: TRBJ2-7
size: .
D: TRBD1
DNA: TGTGCCAGCCGAAATGTAGGGACAGGGCACTACGAGCAGTACTTC
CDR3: CASRNVGTGHYEQYF

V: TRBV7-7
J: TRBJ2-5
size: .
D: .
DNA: TGTGCCAGCAGCTTATCGGGACAAAGGGCGGAGACCCAGTACTTC
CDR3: CASSLSGQRAETQYF

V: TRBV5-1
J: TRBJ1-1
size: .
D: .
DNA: TGCGCCAGCAGCTCCCACCCAGGGGAGAACACTGAAGCTTTCTTT
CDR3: CASSSHPGENTEAFF

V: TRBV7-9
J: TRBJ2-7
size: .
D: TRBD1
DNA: TGTGCCAGCAGCTCTCCCAGGGACAGCCTAAGCTCCTACGAGCAGTACTTC
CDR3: CASSSPRDSLSSYEQYF

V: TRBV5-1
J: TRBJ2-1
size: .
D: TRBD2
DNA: TGCGCCAGCAGCTTGGGGGGGACTAGCGCCCACAATGAGCAGTTCTTC
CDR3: CASSLGGTSAHNEQFF

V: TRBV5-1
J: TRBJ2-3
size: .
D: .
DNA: TGCGCCAGCAGCTTGGGGATAGGGAACACAGATACGCAGTATTTT
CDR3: CASSLGIGNTDTQYF

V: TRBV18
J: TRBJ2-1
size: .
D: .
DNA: TGTGCCAGCTGCCCAGGGGATCAATACAATGAGCAGTTCTTC
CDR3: CASCPGDQYNEQFF

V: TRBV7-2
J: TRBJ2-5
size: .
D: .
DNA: TGTGCCAGCAGCCTCGAGGATCCCCAAGAGACCCAGTACTTC
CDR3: CASSLEDPQETQYF

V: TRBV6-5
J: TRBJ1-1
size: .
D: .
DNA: TGTGCCAGCAGTCCCGGAGGGGCCCGGCCTGAAGCTTTCTTT
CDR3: CASSPGGARPEAFF

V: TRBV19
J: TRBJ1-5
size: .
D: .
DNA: TGTGCCAGTAGACCCCAGGTGCTCGACAGATCCAATCAGCCCCAGCATTTT
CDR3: CASRPQVLDRSNQPQHF

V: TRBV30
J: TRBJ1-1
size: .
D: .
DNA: TGTGCCTGGAATGGAGGGAGGAACACTGAAGCTTTCTTT
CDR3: CAWNGGRNTEAFF

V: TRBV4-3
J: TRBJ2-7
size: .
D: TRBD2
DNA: TGCGCCAGCAGCCAAACTAGCGGAGGGTCCTACGAGCAGTACTTC
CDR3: CASSQTSGGSYEQYF

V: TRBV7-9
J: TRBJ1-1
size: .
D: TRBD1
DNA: TGTGCCAGCAGCCTCGGACAGGGAATGGGTGAAGCTTTCTTT
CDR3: CASSLGQGMGEAFF

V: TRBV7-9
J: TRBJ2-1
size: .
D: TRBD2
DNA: TGTGCCCCCGGGGAGGAACTAGCGGGAGGGGTCAATGAGCAGTTCTTC
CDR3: CAPGEELAGGVNEQFF

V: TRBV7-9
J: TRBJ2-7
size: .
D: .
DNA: TGTGCCAGCAGCCCCCCCGGGGGCAGCACCTACGAGCAGTACTTC
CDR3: CASSPPGGSTYEQYF

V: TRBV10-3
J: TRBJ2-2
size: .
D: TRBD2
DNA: TGTGCCATCAGCGGGACTAGCGGGAGTTTTTTGAACACCGGGGAGCTGTTTTTT
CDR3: CAISGTSGSFLNTGELFF

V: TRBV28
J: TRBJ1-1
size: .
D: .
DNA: TGTGCCAGCAGTTTATGGCGGCTCGACACTGAAGCTTTCTTT
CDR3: CASSLWRLDTEAFF

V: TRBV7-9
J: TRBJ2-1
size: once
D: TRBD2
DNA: TGTGCCAGCAGCTTAGCGGTGACTAGCGGGAGATACAATGAGCAGTTCTTC
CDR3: CASSLAVTSGRYNEQFF

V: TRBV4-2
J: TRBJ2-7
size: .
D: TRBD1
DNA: TGTGCCAGCAGCCAAGGGGACAGCTCCTACGAGCAGTACTTC
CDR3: CASSQGDSSYEQYF

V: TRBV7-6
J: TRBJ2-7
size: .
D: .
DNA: TGTGCCAGCAGCTTAGGGTGGGGCCAGGGGTACGAGCAGTACTTC
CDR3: CASSLGWGQGYEQYF

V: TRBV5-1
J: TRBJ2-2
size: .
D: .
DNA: TGCGCCAGCAGCTTGGTACCGGACACCGGGGAGCTGTTTTTT
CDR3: CASSLVPDTGELFF

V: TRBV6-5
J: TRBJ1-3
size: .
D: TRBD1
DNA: TGTGCCAGCAGTTTAGGACAGGGATCTTCCGGAAACACCATATATTTT
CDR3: CASSLGQGSSGNTIYF